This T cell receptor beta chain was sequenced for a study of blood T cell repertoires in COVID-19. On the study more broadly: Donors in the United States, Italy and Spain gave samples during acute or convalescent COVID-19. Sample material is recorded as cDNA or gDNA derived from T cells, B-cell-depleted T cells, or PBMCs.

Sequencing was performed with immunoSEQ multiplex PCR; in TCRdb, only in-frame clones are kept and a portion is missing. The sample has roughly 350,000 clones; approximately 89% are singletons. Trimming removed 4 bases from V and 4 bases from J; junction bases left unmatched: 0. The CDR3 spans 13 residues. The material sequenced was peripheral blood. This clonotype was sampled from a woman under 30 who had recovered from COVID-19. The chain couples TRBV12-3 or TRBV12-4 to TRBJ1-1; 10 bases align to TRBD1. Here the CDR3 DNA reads TGTGCCAGCAGTTGGGACAGGGGCACTGAAGCTTTCTTT. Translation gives CASSWDRGTEAFF.